This TCR beta chain was documented in a study of blood T cells in healthy people across ages. The length of the CDR3 is 16 residues. V was pared by 6 bases and J by 1 base, with 16 bases between. This clonotype was observed a few times. In each sample, at least 6 million PBMCs were isolated. A sample-barcoded 5' primer and a J-beta primer mix were used in a second PCR of about 6 to 12 cycles. Each of the samples gave a minimum of 2.5 million paired-end reads that contained CDR3. TCRdb recomputed calls from the 5' RACE reads with MiXCR, one row per CDR3 protein. The sample yields approximately 780,000 distinct CDR3 sequences, under 30% seen once. This sample was shared with a second study, whose subject was T cells of mothers and their children. As that study records: Thymic selection, a shaping force on TCR recombination output, acts similarly in related and unrelated pairs. It was observed that no persistent microchimeric T cell clones could be detected.

The chain couples TRBV12-3 or TRBV12-4 to TRBJ1-5; D might be TRBD1 (6 bases). The sequence derives from a boy younger than 18 in good health. The sample consisted of blood. The CDR3 DNA reads TGTGCCAGCAGCCTAGCCGGCAGGGGAAGCAATCAGCCCCAGCATTTT. Translating gives CASSLAGRGSNQPQHF.